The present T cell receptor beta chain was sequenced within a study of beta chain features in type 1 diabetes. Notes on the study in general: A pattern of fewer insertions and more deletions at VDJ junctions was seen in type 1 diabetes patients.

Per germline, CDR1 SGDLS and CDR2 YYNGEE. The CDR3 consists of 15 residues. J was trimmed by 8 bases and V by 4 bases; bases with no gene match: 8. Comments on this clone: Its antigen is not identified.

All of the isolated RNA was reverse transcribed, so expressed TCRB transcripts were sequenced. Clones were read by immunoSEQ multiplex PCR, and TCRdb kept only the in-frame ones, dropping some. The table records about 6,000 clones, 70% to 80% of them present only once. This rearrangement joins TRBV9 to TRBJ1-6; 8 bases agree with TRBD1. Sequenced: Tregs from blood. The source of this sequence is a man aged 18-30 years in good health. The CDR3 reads CASSTRTGLDSPLHF. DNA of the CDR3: TGTGCCAGCAGCACCCGGACAGGGTTAGATTCACCCCTCCACTTT.